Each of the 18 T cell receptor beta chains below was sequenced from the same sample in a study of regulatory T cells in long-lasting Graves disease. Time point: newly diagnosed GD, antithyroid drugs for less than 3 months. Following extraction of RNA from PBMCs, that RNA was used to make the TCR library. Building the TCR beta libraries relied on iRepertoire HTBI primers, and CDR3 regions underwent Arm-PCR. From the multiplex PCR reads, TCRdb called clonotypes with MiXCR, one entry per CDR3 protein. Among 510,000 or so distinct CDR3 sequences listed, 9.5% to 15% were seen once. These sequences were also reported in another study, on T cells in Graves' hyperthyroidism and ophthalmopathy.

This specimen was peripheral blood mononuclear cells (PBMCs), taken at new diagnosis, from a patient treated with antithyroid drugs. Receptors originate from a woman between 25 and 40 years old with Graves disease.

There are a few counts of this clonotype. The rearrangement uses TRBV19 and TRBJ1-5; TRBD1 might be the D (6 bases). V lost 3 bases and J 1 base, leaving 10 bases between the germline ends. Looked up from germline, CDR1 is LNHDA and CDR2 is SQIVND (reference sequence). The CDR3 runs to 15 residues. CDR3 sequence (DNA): TGTGCCAGTAGTATTCAGGGGTGGAGCAATCAGCCCCAGCATTTT. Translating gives CASSIQGWSNQPQHF.

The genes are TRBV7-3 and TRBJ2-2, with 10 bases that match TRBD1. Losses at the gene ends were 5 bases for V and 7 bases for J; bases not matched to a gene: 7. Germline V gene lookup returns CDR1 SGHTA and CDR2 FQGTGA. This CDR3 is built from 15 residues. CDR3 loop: CASSPRTGGNGELFF. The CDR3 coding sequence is TGTGCCAGCAGCCCACGGACAGGGGGTAACGGGGAGCTGTTTTTT.

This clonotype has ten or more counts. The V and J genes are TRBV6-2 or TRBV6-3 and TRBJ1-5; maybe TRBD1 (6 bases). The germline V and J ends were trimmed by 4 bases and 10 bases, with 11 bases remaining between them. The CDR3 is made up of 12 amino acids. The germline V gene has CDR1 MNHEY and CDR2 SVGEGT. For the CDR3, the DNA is TGTGCCAGCAGTTCCCGGGGGGGCCCCCAGCATTTT. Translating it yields CASSSRGGPQHF.

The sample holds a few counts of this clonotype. The CDR3 protein is CSSRGVATEAFF. The CDR3 nucleotides are TGCAGCTCACGGGGAGTTGCCACTGAAGCTTTCTTT. The rearrangement links TRBV29-1 to TRBJ1-1; D is ambiguous. Trimming removed 8 bases at V and 4 bases at J, with 14 bases between. Germline CDR1 and CDR2: SQVTM and ANQGSEA. The CDR3 has 12 residues. The full variable domain, with the rest looked up from reference TRBV29-1 and TRBJ1-1, is SAVISQKPSRDICQRGTSLTIQCQVDSQVTMMFWYRQQPGQSLTLIATANQGSEATYESGFVIDKFPISRPNLTFSTLTVSNMSPEDSSIYLCSSRGVATEAFFGQGTRLTVV.

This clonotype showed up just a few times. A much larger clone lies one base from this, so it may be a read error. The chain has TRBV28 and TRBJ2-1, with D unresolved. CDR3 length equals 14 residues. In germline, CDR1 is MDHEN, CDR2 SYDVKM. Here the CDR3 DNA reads TGTGCCAGCAGTACCGTTTCGACCTGGAATAAGCAGATCTTC. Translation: CASSTVSTWNKQIF.

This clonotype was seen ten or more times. The CDR3 reads CASTLTSGSYEQYF. CDR3 DNA: TGCGCCAGCACACTAACTAGCGGGAGCTACGAGCAGTACTTC. V gene TRBV5-1 combines with J gene TRBJ2-7; 11 nucleotides align to TRBD2. The CDR3 is made up of 14 amino acids. V lost 6 bases and J lost 3; bases outside the gene matches: 5. CDR1 is SGHRS and CDR2 is YFSETQ in the germline V gene.

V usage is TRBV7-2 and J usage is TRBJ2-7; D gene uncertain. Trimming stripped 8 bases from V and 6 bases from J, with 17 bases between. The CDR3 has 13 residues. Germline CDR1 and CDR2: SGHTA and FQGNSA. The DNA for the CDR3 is TGTGCCAGCGGGAATTTAATAGGATTCGAGCAGTACTTC. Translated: CASGNLIGFEQYF.

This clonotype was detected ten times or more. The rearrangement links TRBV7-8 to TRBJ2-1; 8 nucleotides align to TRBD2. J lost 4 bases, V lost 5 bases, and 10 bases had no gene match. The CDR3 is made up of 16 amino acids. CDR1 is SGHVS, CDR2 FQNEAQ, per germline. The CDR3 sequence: CASSLGAGGGYNEQFF. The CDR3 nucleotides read TGTGCCAGCAGCCTAGGAGCGGGCGGGGGGTACAATGAGCAGTTCTTC.

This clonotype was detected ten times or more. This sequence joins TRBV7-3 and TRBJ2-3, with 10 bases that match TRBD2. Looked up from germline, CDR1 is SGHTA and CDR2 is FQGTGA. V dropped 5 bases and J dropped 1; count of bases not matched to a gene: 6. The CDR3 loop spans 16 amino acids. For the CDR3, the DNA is TGTGCCAGCAGCATCAGCGGGAGGGCTGGCACAGATACGCAGTATTTT. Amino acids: CASSISGRAGTDTQYF.

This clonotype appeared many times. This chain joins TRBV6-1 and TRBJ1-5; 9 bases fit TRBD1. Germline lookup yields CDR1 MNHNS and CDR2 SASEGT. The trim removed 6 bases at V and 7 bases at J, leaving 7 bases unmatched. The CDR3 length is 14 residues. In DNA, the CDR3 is TGTGCCAGCAGCGCCGGGACAGGGAGCCAGCCCCAGCATTTT. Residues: CASSAGTGSQPQHF.

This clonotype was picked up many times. The CDR3 loop reads CASSLDTGSNSPLHF. Written as DNA, the CDR3 is TGTGCCAGCAGCTTAGATACAGGGAGTAATTCACCCCTCCACTTT. The chain links TRBV7-8 to TRBJ1-6; D may be TRBD1 (6 bases). The CDR3 totals 15 residues. Germline values: CDR1 SGHVS, CDR2 FQNEAQ. Trimming took off 1 base at V and 6 bases at J, with 10 bases between the two ends.

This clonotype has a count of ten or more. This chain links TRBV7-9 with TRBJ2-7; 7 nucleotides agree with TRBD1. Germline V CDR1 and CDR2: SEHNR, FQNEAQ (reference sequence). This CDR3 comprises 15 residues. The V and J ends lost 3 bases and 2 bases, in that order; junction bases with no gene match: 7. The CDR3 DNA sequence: TGTGCCAGCAGCTTTTGGACAGGCGTCCCCTACGAGCAGTACTTC. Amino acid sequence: CASSFWTGVPYEQYF.

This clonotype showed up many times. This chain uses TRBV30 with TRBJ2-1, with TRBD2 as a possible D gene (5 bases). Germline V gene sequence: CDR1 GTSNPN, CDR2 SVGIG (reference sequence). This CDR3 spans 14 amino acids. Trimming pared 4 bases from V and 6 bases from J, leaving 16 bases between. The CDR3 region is CAWTRTVVGNEQFF. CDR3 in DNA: TGTGCCTGGACCAGGACTGTTGTCGGCAATGAGCAGTTCTTC.

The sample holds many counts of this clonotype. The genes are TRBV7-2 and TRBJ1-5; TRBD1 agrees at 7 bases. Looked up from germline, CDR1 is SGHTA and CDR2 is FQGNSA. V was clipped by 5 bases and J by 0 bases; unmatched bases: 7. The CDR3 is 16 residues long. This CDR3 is CASSQGGRGSNQPQHF. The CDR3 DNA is TGTGCCAGCAGCCAGGGGGGCAGGGGTAGCAATCAGCCCCAGCATTTT.

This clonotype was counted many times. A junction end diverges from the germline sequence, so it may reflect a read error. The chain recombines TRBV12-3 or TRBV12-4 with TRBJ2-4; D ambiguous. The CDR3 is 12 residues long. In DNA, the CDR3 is TGTGCCAGCCGTTTAGCCAAAAACATTCAGTACTTC. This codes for CASRLAKNIQYF.

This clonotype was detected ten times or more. CDR3 sequence: CASSEDTQETQYF. For the CDR3, the DNA is TGTGCCAGCAGCGAAGACACCCAAGAGACCCAGTACTTC. The rearrangement joins TRBV7-2 to TRBJ2-5; D gene ambiguous. Germline lookup yields CDR1 SGHTA and CDR2 FQGNSA. Trimming shortened V by 5 bases and J by 1 base, and 8 bases separated the two germline ends. The CDR3 sequence is 13 residues long.

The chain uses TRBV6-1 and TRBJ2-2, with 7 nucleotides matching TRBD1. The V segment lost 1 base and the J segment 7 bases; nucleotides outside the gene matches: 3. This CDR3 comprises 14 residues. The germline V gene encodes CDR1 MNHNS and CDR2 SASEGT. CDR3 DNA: TGTGCCAGCAGTGAAGAGGGGACAGTCGGGGAGCTGTTTTTT. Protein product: CASSEEGTVGELFF.

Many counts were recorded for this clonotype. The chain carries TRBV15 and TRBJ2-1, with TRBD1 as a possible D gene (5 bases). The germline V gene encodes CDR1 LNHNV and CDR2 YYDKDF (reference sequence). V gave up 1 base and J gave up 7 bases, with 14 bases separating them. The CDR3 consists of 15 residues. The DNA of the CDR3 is TGTGCCACCAGCAGAGTAGCAGGGTTCGGTAATGAGCAGTTCTTC. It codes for CATSRVAGFGNEQFF. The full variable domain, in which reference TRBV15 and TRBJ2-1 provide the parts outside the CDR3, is DAMVIQNPRYQVTQFGKPVTLSCSQTLNHNVMYWYQQKSSQAPKLLFHYYDKDFNNEADTPDNFQSRRPNTSFCFLDIRSPGLGDTAMYLCATSRVAGFGNEQFFGPGTRLTVL.